This record looks at one TCR beta chain sequence and its context. Its antigen is currently not known. It has no much larger one-base neighbor in the sample; base qualities were not kept. Taken from the germline V gene, the CDR1 and CDR2 loops are SGHTS and YDEGEE. Inclusive of the bounding cysteine and phenylalanine, the CDR3 is 12 residues long. Here the CDR3 DNA is all that survives: 36 bases in frame from base 1. V loses 9 bases, J loses 10 bases, and the germline ends lie 14 bases apart. One collaborating source in Seattle enrolled patients during active infection and followed them longitudinally through the course of disease. Each collaborating institution followed its own protocols to collect whole blood in K2EDTA tubes. For TCRbeta analysis, collaborators shipped samples in one of three forms: frozen whole blood, isolated PBMCs, or DNA extracted from either of those sample types. This sample is part of a study of blood T cell repertoires in COVID-19 (dated by TCRdb to the early 2020s). Context from the whole study: Samples covering the acute and convalescent phases of COVID-19 were provided by collaborators in the United States, Italy and Spain. Samples were obtained from the ongoing ImmuneRACE study (first 160 participants) and from about 1,300 subjects provided by 6 global collaborators. HLA class I and class II types, where available, came from metadata supplied by the sample provider rather than from assay-based typing. The material from the prospective study consisted of cDNA or gDNA derived from T cells, B-cell-depleted T cells, or PBMCs. Subjects who had been exposed to COVID-19, were actively infected with it, or had recovered from it provided the deeply sampled blood TCRbeta repertoires that made up the dataset. A de-identified subject ID, COVID-19 status, age in years and sex were almost always included in the sample metadata. The repertoires were released in a freely available public database meant as a resource for research on the immune response to SARS-CoV-2.

General findings and caveats noted by the study authors: The quantity of clinical and demographic metadata differed by source and by participant and was supplied without curation.

The immunoSEQ Assay, a bias-controlled multiplex PCR, was used to amplify TCRbeta CDR3 regions from genomic DNA. Concerning the study's data processing: The number of nucleated cells in each sample was estimated from the amplification of reference gene primers within the assay. To quantify the absolute abundance of each unique TCRbeta CDR3 rearrangement, sequence reads were collapsed and filtered. For each sample, productive Simpson clonality was calculated as the square root of Simpson's diversity index over productive rearrangements. TCRdb stores this immuneACCESS table with in-frame sequences only. Part of the clones is absent; in the studies checked, under half of the shortfall reflects unresolved V genes, and no reason is known for the rest. V, J and clone size were drawn from that table, and D and trimming were deduced from the DNA. Present in this sample are around 310,000 clones, 85% to 90% of which were seen just once. The top ten clonotypes cover roughly 1% of the sample.

This clonotype was sampled from a woman aged 40 to 50 with COVID-19, enrolled during active disease. Sequencing was performed on peripheral blood. Recombination joined TRBV5-8 with TRBJ1-6; TRBD1 is possibly the D segment (6 matching bases). The CDR3 protein sequence reads: CATGGQYSPLHF. The nucleotides are TGTGCCACGGGGGGGCAATACTCACCCCTCCACTTT.